The sample holds a few counts of the clone carrying this T cell receptor beta chain. The entry originates in a study of cytomegalovirus exposure and HLA in healthy donors. CDR1 and CDR2 (germline): MDHEN, SYDVKM. The CDR3 loop spans 16 amino acids. V lost 6 bases and J lost 0, with 14 bases in between. 60 Vbeta and 13 Jbeta primers were used in PCR. Sequencing used immunoSEQ multiplex PCR; TCRdb keeps in-frame clones, though not all of them. In the table there are 130,000 or so clones, around 8.5% of which are singletons. The sequencing sample was made of PBMCs. This TCR was recovered from a man aged 40-49 years in good health and CMV-seronegative. This rearrangement joins TRBV28 to TRBJ2-2; perhaps TRBD2 as D (5 bases). The CDR3 DNA follows: TGTGCCAGCAGCCTCGGGGTGTCTGCGAACACCGGGGAGCTGTTTTTT. Translated, it gives CASSLGVSANTGELFF.